This is a list of T cell receptor beta chains from one sample in a study of long-term antiretroviral therapy in people with HIV. Data came from immunoSEQ multiplex PCR; TCRdb stores just in-frame clones and leaves some out. The sample lists approximately 32,000 clones; 75% to 85% were seen once. Source: unsorted PBMCs, taken 0.3 years after starting antiretroviral therapy. Source of these receptors: a man aged 18 to 29 with HIV. CDR3s include the opening cysteine and the closing phenylalanine or tryptophan. D genes are given only for firm matches. Clone size is given for some rows only: seen once, a few or many times, or a class if the clone is expanded.

cdr3_nt cdr3_aa j_call v_call d_call clone_size
TGTGCCTGGAGCCTAGCCTTTTATGGCTACACCTTC CAWSLAFYGYTF TRBJ1-2 TRBV30 NA NA
TGCAGTGCTACCTCCTATGATACGCAGTATTTT CSATSYDTQYF TRBJ2-3 TRBV20-1 NA NA
TGCGCCAGCAGCCCCGGGCCGGGGCAGGGTCCTGGAAACACCATATATTTT CASSPGPGQGPGNTIYF TRBJ1-3 TRBV4-1 NA NA
TGTGCCAGCAGCTTGGAGCCAGGGATAAATAATTCACCCCTCCACTTT CASSLEPGINNSPLHF TRBJ1-6 TRBV5-4 NA NA
TGTGCCAGCAGTTACTCCTATCCCGGGGTAAACTATGGCTACACCTTC CASSYSYPGVNYGYTF TRBJ1-2 TRBV6-6 NA few
TGTGCCAGCAGTTTAGACGGGAGTAATTACGAGCAGTACTTC CASSLDGSNYEQYF TRBJ2-7 TRBV28 NA NA
TGTGCCAGCAGCTTACCCTTAAGGACTAGCGGGGGGGCCTATGAGCAGTTCTTC CASSLPLRTSGGAYEQFF TRBJ2-1 TRBV7-2 TRBD2 NA
TGTGCCAGCGAGGGACCTTTAAACACCATATATTTT CASEGPLNTIYF TRBJ1-3 TRBV11-2 NA NA
TGTGCCAGCAGCCCTAGCATCCTAGCGGGATATGCCTACGAGCAGTACTTC CASSPSILAGYAYEQYF TRBJ2-7 TRBV7-2 TRBD2 once
TGTGCCAGCAGCTTAGTACTAGCCCCCTCCTACGAGCAGTACTTC CASSLVLAPSYEQYF TRBJ2-7 TRBV7-9 NA NA
TGCGCCAGCAGCCAATCTGGACAGGGGGCTAGGGAGCTGTTTTTT CASSQSGQGARELFF TRBJ2-2 TRBV4-3 TRBD1 NA
TGCGCCAGCAGCCAAGATCCCAGGGATAGCTCTGGGGCCAACGTCCTGACTTTC CASSQDPRDSSGANVLTF TRBJ2-6 TRBV4-3 NA NA
TGTGCCAGCAGCCCGAAGGACTGGAGGACCCGCACAGATACGCAGTATTTT CASSPKDWRTRTDTQYF TRBJ2-3 TRBV11-1 NA NA
TGTGCCAGCAGTTACCCGGGACAGGGGAGAGAGACCCAGTACTTC CASSYPGQGRETQYF TRBJ2-5 TRBV27 TRBD1 NA
TGTGCTAGCAGCTTCGACAGACCGAACACCGGGGAGCTGTTTTTT CASSFDRPNTGELFF TRBJ2-2 TRBV7-7 NA few
TGTGCCAGCGACTCGACGATCACGGCCTATAATTCACCCCTCCACTTT CASDSTITAYNSPLHF TRBJ1-6 TRBV5-5 NA NA
TGTGCCAGCAGCTTGGGGCCCGGAACGCTGGGCGGAAACACCATATATTTT CASSLGPGTLGGNTIYF TRBJ1-3 TRBV5-5 NA NA
TGTGCCAGTAGTACACTCAGGGAGTTGGCAATCAATGAGCAGTTCTTC CASSTLRELAINEQFF TRBJ2-1 TRBV19 NA NA
TGTGCCAGCAGTCTGGCTGGGGCTAGCGGTCAAGAGACCCAGTACTTC CASSLAGASGQETQYF TRBJ2-5 TRBV28 TRBD2 once
TGCGCCAGCAGCTTGGCATACAATGAGCAGTTCTTC CASSLAYNEQFF TRBJ2-1 TRBV5-1 NA NA
TGTGCCAGCAGTTTAGAAGCGGGGGCCACAGATACGCAGTATTTT CASSLEAGATDTQYF TRBJ2-3 TRBV27 TRBD2 NA
TGTGCCACCAGCAGAGATCGTGGGGGCATAGGCGGGCCCCAGCATTTT CATSRDRGGIGGPQHF TRBJ1-5 TRBV15 NA NA
TGTGCCAGCAGCGCCTACTATGGCGATGAGCAGTTCTTC CASSAYYGDEQFF TRBJ2-1 TRBV9 NA once
TGTGCCAGCAGTGAAGGCGGGATTGGATGGGATACGCAGTATTTT CASSEGGIGWDTQYF TRBJ2-3 TRBV6-4 NA NA
TGCGCCAGTGCCATAGGTGCAGCCGCCTACGAGCAGTACTTC CASAIGAAAYEQYF TRBJ2-7 TRBV10-2 NA NA
TGTGCCAGCAGCCACGGACAGGACAATCAGCCCCAGCATTTT CASSHGQDNQPQHF TRBJ1-5 TRBV14 TRBD1 NA
TGTGCCAGCAGTGCGTCGGGGGGCGCCAGCAATCAGCCCCAGCATTTT CASSASGGASNQPQHF TRBJ1-5 TRBV25-1 NA NA
TGTGCCAGCGGTAGACAAAACATTCAGTACTTC CASGRQNIQYF TRBJ2-4 TRBV5-4 NA NA
TGCGCCAGCAGTGGGCAGCAGAACACCGGGGAGCTGTTTTTT CASSGQQNTGELFF TRBJ2-2 TRBV5-1 NA few
TGTGCCAGCAGCGTAAATCCAAAGGGGCAAGAGACCCAGTACTTC CASSVNPKGQETQYF TRBJ2-5 TRBV9 NA NA
TGTGCCAGCAGTTTGTTAGCGGGGGATAATGAGCAGTTCTTC CASSLLAGDNEQFF TRBJ2-1 TRBV6-5 TRBD2 NA
TGTGCCAGCGGCTTCAGGGATCAGGGACAGCCCCAGCATTTT CASGFRDQGQPQHF TRBJ1-5 TRBV2 NA NA
TGTGCCAGCAGTGAAAACTATTACGGGACTAGTATTCCCGAGCAGTACTTC CASSENYYGTSIPEQYF TRBJ2-7 TRBV6-1 TRBD2 NA
TGTGCCAGCAGCTTAGCGAGGAGGGGCCATCAGCCCCAGCATTTT CASSLARRGHQPQHF TRBJ1-5 TRBV7-2 NA once
TGCGCCAGCACCTCCGGGACAGGGGGCTGGGGGTCCTACAATGAGCAGTTCTTC CASTSGTGGWGSYNEQFF TRBJ2-1 TRBV5-1 TRBD1 NA
TGTGCCAGCAGCCGGGACAGGGAGGATGATGGCTACACCTTC CASSRDREDDGYTF TRBJ1-2 TRBV6-5 TRBD1 NA
TGTGCCAGCAGTTACTCAGGGACAGGTCCCGGGGAGCTGTTTTTT CASSYSGTGPGELFF TRBJ2-2 TRBV6-6 TRBD1 NA
TGTGCCTGGAGTGTAGAGCGGATCGAGCAGTTCTTC CAWSVERIEQFF TRBJ2-1 TRBV30 NA NA
TGTGCCAGCAGCTTAGGGGTACAAGTAAGACAAAAAAATTCACCCCTCCACTTT CASSLGVQVRQKNSPLHF TRBJ1-6 TRBV11-2 NA NA
TGTGCCAGCAGCAGCTGGACAGGGGGTAATGGCTACACCTTC CASSSWTGGNGYTF TRBJ1-2 TRBV27 TRBD1 NA
TGCGCCAGCAGCTTGTCATCGGCGTCCACTAATGAAAAACTGTTTTTT CASSLSSASTNEKLFF TRBJ1-4 TRBV5-1 NA NA
TGCGCCAGCAGCATTGGACAGGCGAACGGAAACACCATATATTTT CASSIGQANGNTIYF TRBJ1-3 TRBV5-1 TRBD1 NA